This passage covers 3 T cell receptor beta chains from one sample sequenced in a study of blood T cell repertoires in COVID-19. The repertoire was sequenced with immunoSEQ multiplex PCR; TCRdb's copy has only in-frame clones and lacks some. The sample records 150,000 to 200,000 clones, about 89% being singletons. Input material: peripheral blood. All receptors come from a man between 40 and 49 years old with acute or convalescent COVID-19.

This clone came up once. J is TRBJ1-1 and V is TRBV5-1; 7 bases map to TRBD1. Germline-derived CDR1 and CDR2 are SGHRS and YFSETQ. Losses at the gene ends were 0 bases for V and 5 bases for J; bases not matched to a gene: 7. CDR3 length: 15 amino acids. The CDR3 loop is CASSLEVTGKTEAFF. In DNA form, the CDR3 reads TGCGCCAGCAGCTTGGAAGTGACAGGGAAAACTGAAGCTTTCTTT.

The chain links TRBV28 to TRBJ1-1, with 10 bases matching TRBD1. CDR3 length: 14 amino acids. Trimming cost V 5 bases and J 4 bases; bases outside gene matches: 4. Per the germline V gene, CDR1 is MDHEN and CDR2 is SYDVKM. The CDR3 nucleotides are TGTGCCAGCAGTCCGGGACAGGGGAGCACTGAAGCTTTCTTT. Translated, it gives CASSPGQGSTEAFF.

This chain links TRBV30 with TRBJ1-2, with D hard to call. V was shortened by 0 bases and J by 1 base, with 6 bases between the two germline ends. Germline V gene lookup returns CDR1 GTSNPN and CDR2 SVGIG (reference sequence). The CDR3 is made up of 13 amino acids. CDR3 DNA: TGTGCCTGGAGTGTAGCATTTAACTATGGCTACACCTTC. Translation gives CAWSVAFNYGYTF.